Shown below are 25 T cell receptor beta chains from a single sample sequenced in a study of cytomegalovirus exposure and HLA in healthy donors. Both 60 Vbeta primers and 13 Jbeta primers went into the PCR. Sequencing used immunoSEQ multiplex PCR; TCRdb keeps in-frame clones, though not all of them. This table holds some 150,000 clones, over 70% found once. Sequencing was carried out using PBMCs. The receptors were sampled from a man aged 30 to 45 in good health and CMV-seronegative.

This clone was seen a single time. This chain joins TRBV6-1 and TRBJ1-6; D perhaps matches TRBD1 (5 bases). Trimming pared 6 bases from V and 8 bases from J, leaving 14 bases between. Germline V lookup: CDR1 MNHNS, CDR2 SASEGT. This CDR3 is built from 14 residues. CDR3 DNA sequence: TGTGCCAGCAGATCAAACGCGGGGGATTCACCCCTCCACTTT. Its protein is CASRSNAGDSPLHF.

The CDR3 region has the DNA TGTGCCAGCAGTTTATCGCGGTACACTGAAGCTTTCTTT. It yields the protein CASSLSRYTEAFF. V is TRBV27 and J is TRBJ1-1; the D is unclear. V was pared by 0 bases and J by 3 bases, with 5 bases between. The CDR3 runs 13 residues. Looked up from germline, CDR1 is MNHEY and CDR2 is SMNVEV (reference sequence).

The V gene is TRBV5-1, the J gene TRBJ2-7, with 9 bases lining up with TRBD1. The CDR3 sequence is 14 residues long. The J segment lost 3 bases and the V segment lost 3 bases, leaving 4 bases of the junction unmatched. Germline V gene lookup returns CDR1 SGHRS and CDR2 YFSETQ. The CDR3 DNA reads TGCGCCAGCAGCTCCCGGGACAGGGACTACGAGCAGTACTTC. Translated, it gives CASSSRDRDYEQYF.

The rearrangement joins TRBV29-1 to TRBJ1-4; D is uncertain. This CDR3 comprises 13 residues. Trimming stripped 0 bases from V and 4 bases from J, with 6 bases between. Germline values: CDR1 SQVTM, CDR2 ANQGSEA. The CDR3 loop is CSVEEGGNEKLFF. CDR3 DNA sequence: TGCAGCGTTGAAGAAGGAGGTAATGAAAAACTGTTTTTT.

The chain links TRBV6-5 to TRBJ1-1, with 8 bases lining up with TRBD1. The V segment lost 6 bases and the J segment 1 base; nucleotides outside the gene matches: 1. Germline values: CDR1 MNHEY, CDR2 SVGAGI. This CDR3 contains 13 residues. The CDR3, as DNA: TGTGCCAGCAGGGACAGGGAGAACACTGAAGCTTTCTTT. This codes for CASRDRENTEAFF.

This clone was found once. The rearrangement links TRBV30 to TRBJ2-5; D not resolved. Trimming pared 0 bases from V and 5 bases from J, leaving 7 bases between. The CDR3 consists of 12 residues. Germline loops: CDR1 GTSNPN, CDR2 SVGIG (reference sequence). CDR3 bases: TGTGCCTGGAGTGTTAGTCTTGAGACCCAGTACTTC. Protein product: CAWSVSLETQYF.

The chain uses TRBV7-2 and TRBJ1-1; D unresolved. The CDR3 totals 15 residues. Germline V gives CDR1 SGHTA, CDR2 FQGNSA. V lost 1 base and J lost 0, with 9 bases in between. The CDR3 nucleotides read TGTGCCAGCAGCTTAGAAAGGACTTTGAACACTGAAGCTTTCTTT. Its protein is CASSLERTLNTEAFF.

The rearrangement joins TRBV7-2 to TRBJ2-7, with TRBD2 matching 7 bases. The CDR3 covers 14 residues. V shed 3 bases and J 4 bases; nucleotides not matched to a gene: 6. CDR1 and CDR2 from the germline V gene are SGHTA and FQGNSA. Written as DNA, the CDR3 is TGTGCCAGCAGCTTGCTGGGACTAATTTACGAGCAGTACTTC. This translates into CASSLLGLIYEQYF.

V is TRBV27 and J is TRBJ1-6, with 7 bases that match TRBD1. CDR3 length: 17 residues. Looked up from germline, CDR1 is MNHEY and CDR2 is SMNVEV (reference sequence). V lost 2 bases and J lost 6; bases outside the gene matches: 10. CDR3 coding DNA: TGTGCCAGCAGTTTAAGGGTGGAGGGGGCCTCTAATTCACCCCTCCACTTT. It encodes CASSLRVEGASNSPLHF.

The chain carries TRBV27 and TRBJ2-7; TRBD2 matches 9 bases. This CDR3 has 12 residues. Germline CDR1 and CDR2: MNHEY and SMNVEV (reference sequence). In DNA, the CDR3 is TGTGAATCGCGGGGGGGCTCCTACGAGCAGTACTTC. Its translation: CESRGGSYEQYF.

This chain uses TRBV6-6 with TRBJ1-2; 9 bases fit TRBD1. The CDR3 is 15 amino acids. Germline V gene data show CDR1 as MNHNY and CDR2 as SVGAGI (reference sequence). V was pared by 7 bases and J by 8 bases, with 14 bases of the junction left unmatched. CDR3 in DNA: TGTGCCAGCAACAGACCGGGACAGGGCCTGAGGGGCTACACCTTC. This gives the protein CASNRPGQGLRGYTF.

The chain uses TRBV13 and TRBJ2-5; D not resolved. Germline V CDR1 and CDR2: PRHDT, FYEKMQ (reference sequence). Trimming left V 0 bases short and J 5 bases short, with 7 bases between. The CDR3 length is 13 residues. The CDR3 protein is CASSLGSLETQYF. The CDR3 bases are TGTGCCAGCAGCTTAGGCTCCCTGGAGACCCAGTACTTC.

This clone was observed a handful of times. This chain joins TRBV2 and TRBJ1-2; 12 bases fit TRBD1. The length of the CDR3 is 14 residues. Germline lookup yields CDR1 SNHLY and CDR2 FYNNEI. The V and J ends lost 8 bases and 2 bases, in that order; junction bases with no gene match: 3. The CDR3 loop reads CASGDRGQNYGYTF. CDR3 DNA: TGTGCCAGCGGGGACAGGGGGCAAAACTATGGCTACACCTTC.

This chain joins TRBV5-1 and TRBJ2-3; 7 bases map to TRBD2. From germline, CDR1 is SGHRS and CDR2 YFSETQ. CDR3 length: 18 residues. The V and J ends lost 3 bases and 2 bases, in that order; junction bases with no gene match: 15. CDR3 protein: CASSSRTDLAGFTDTQYF. CDR3 DNA: TGCGCCAGCAGCTCGCGGACTGACTTAGCGGGTTTCACAGATACGCAGTATTTT.

V gene TRBV28 combines with J gene TRBJ1-5, with D tentatively TRBD1 (5 bases). Trimming removed 7 bases from V and 6 bases from J, with 7 bases in between. The CDR3 spans 11 residues. Germline CDR1 reads MDHEN; CDR2 reads SYDVKM. The CDR3 nucleotides are TGTGCCAGCACCCAGGGTCAGCCCCAGCATTTT. Amino acid sequence: CASTQGQPQHF.

The chain uses TRBV6-5 and TRBJ2-1; possible D gene TRBD2, 6 bases. The length of the CDR3 is 15 residues. The V gene lost 6 bases and the J gene lost 9 bases, with 21 bases spanning the gap. Germline CDR1 MNHEY, CDR2 SVGAGI. The CDR3 DNA is TGTGCCAGCAGCCGCGGAGGAGGCGGGAAGGGTGAGCAGTTCTTC. This gives the protein CASSRGGGGKGEQFF.

In nucleotides, the CDR3 is TGTGCCAGCAGCGAAATCCCGGGTCCCCAAGAGACCCAGTACTTC. Protein sequence: CASSEIPGPQETQYF. This sequence joins TRBV7-3 and TRBJ2-5; D call uncertain. The V gene lost 5 bases and the J gene lost 1 base, with 14 bases spanning the gap. This CDR3 has 15 residues. Germline V CDR1 and CDR2: SGHTA, FQGTGA.

The rearrangement uses TRBV6-1 and TRBJ2-7; D uncertain. Between the trimmed V and J ends, which lost 7 bases and 5 bases, there was a span of 9 bases. This CDR3 comprises 11 residues. In germline, CDR1 is MNHNS, CDR2 SASEGT. The CDR3 is CASTSLDEQYF. The CDR3 DNA is TGTGCCAGCACGAGTCTGGACGAGCAGTACTTC.

The chain employs TRBV7-2 and TRBJ1-2, with D tentatively TRBD1 (6 bases). Trimming pared 2 bases from V and 10 bases from J, leaving 11 bases between. The CDR3 sequence is 12 residues long. The germline V gene encodes CDR1 SGHTA and CDR2 FQGNSA. The CDR3 DNA follows: TGTGCCAGCAGCTTATTCAGGGGCGACTACACCTTC. Translated: CASSLFRGDYTF. The full variable domain, in which reference TRBV7-2 and TRBJ1-2 provide the parts outside the CDR3, is GAGVSQSPSNKVTEKGKDVELRCDPISGHTALYWYRQSLGQGLEFLIYFQGNSAPDKSGLPSDRFSAERTGGSVSTLTIQRTQQEDSAVYLCASSLFRGDYTFGSGTRLTVV.

This clone was observed a single time. The rearrangement links TRBV11-3 to TRBJ2-1; the D is unclear. The CDR3 is 16 residues long. The germline gives CDR1 SGHNT, CDR2 YENEEA. V was clipped by 1 base and J by 7 bases, with 17 bases between them. CDR3 nucleotide sequence: TGTGCCAGCAGCTTAGGTGGCGGTGCTCTCCAAAATGAGCAGTTCTTC. Encoded protein: CASSLGGGALQNEQFF.

The chain has TRBV9 and TRBJ2-5; D not certain. Germline lookup yields CDR1 SGDLS and CDR2 YYNGEE. V was pared by 4 bases and J by 5 bases, with 18 bases between. The CDR3 is 15 residues long. The CDR3 spells CASSPLGEFRETQYF. CDR3 nucleotide sequence: TGTGCCAGCAGCCCCCTAGGAGAATTTCGGGAGACCCAGTACTTC.

V and J are TRBV2 and TRBJ2-2; 7 bases match TRBD2. The CDR3 has 14 residues. J lost 4 bases, V lost 7 bases, and 6 bases had no gene match. Germline V lookup: CDR1 SNHLY, CDR2 FYNNEI. The CDR3 loop reads CASIDGGSTGELFF. DNA of the CDR3: TGTGCCAGCATAGACGGGGGGAGCACCGGGGAGCTGTTTTTT.

This clone was observed a handful of times. This chain links TRBV27 with TRBJ2-1; D is possibly TRBD1 (6 bases). V dropped 5 bases and J dropped 9 bases, with 14 bases sitting between them. The germline CDR1 and CDR2 sequences are MNHEY and SMNVEV (reference sequence). This CDR3 has 13 residues. The CDR3 protein is CASSPVWGREQFF. In nucleotides, the CDR3 is TGTGCCAGCAGTCCAGTTTGGGGGCGTGAGCAGTTCTTC.

V and J are TRBV6-6 and TRBJ2-3; D remains unclear. The length of the CDR3 is 12 residues. Trimming took 7 bases from V and 5 from J, leaving 10 bases between them. CDR1 is MNHNY and CDR2 is SVGAGI in the germline V gene (reference sequence). CDR3 DNA: TGTGCCAGCAAACCCCTAGGAGATACGCAGTATTTT. Translated: CASKPLGDTQYF.

V usage is TRBV5-1 and J usage is TRBJ1-1; D remains unclear. Germline loops: CDR1 SGHRS, CDR2 YFSETQ. This CDR3 spans 15 amino acids. The V gene lost 0 bases and the J gene lost 3 bases, with 12 bases spanning the gap. The CDR3 sequence: CASSLEGGRYTEAFF. The CDR3, as DNA: TGCGCCAGCAGCTTGGAAGGCGGCAGATACACTGAAGCTTTCTTT.